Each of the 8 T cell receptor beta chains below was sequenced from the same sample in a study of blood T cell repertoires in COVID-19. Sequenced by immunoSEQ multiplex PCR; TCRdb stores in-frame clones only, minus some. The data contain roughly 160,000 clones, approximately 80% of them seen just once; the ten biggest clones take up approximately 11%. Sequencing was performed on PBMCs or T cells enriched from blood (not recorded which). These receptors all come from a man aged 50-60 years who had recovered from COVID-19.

CDR3 sequence: CAWSVAGSRRNEKLFF. The CDR3 bases are TGTGCCTGGAGTGTGGCGGGGTCCCGTCGGAATGAAAAACTGTTTTTT. The V and J genes are TRBV30 and TRBJ1-4, with unresolved D. Trimming pared 0 bases from V and 5 bases from J, leaving 16 bases between. The germline CDR1 and CDR2 sequences are GTSNPN and SVGIG (reference sequence). The CDR3 totals 16 residues. The entire variable domain, with the rest obtained from reference TRBV30 and TRBJ1-4, is as follows: SQTIHQWPATLVQPVGSPLSLECTVEGTSNPNLYWYRQAAGRGLQLLFYSVGIGQISSEVPQNLSASRPQDRQFILSSKKLLLSDSGFYLCAWSVAGSRRNEKLFFGSGTQLSVL.

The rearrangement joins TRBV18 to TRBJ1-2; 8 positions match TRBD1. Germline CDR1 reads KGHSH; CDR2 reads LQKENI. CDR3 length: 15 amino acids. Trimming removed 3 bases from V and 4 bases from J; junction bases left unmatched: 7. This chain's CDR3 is CASSPGFGQGYGYTF. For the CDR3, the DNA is TGTGCCAGCTCACCGGGTTTTGGACAGGGCTATGGCTACACCTTC.

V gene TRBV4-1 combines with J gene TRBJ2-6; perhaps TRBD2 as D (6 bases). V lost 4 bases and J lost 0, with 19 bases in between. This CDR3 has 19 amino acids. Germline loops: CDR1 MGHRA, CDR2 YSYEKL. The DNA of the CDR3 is TGCGCCAGCAGCCCATCCGGGGAGGATTATTTCTCTGGGGCCAACGTCCTGACTTTC. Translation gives CASSPSGEDYFSGANVLTF.

Here the CDR3 reads CASSYRNRIYNSPLHF. The DNA of the CDR3 is TGTGCCAGCAGTTACAGGAACAGAATCTATAATTCACCCCTCCACTTT. The chain employs TRBV6-5 and TRBJ1-6; D ambiguous. CDR3 length: 16 residues. The germline V and J ends were trimmed by 2 bases and 3 bases, with 11 bases remaining between them. In germline, CDR1 is MNHEY, CDR2 SVGAGI.

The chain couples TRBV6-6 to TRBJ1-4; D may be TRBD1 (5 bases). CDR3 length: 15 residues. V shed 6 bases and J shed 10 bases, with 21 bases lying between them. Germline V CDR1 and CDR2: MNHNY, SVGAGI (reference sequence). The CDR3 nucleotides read TGTGCCAGCAGAGGAGAGCAGGGAACTCAAGGAAAACTGTTTTTT. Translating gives CASRGEQGTQGKLFF.

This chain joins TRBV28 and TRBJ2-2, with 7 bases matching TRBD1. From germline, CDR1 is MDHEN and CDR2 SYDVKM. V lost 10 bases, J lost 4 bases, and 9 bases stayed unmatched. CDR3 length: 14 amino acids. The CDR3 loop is CATKPGQSTGELFF. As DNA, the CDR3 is TGTGCCACCAAACCGGGACAGTCCACCGGGGAGCTGTTTTTT.

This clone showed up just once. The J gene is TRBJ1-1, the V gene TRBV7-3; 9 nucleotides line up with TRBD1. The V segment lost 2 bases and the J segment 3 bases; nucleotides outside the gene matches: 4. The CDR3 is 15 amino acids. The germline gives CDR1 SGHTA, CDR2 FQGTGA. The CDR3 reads CASSLSWTGDTEAFF. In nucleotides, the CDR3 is TGTGCCAGCAGCTTATCGTGGACAGGGGACACTGAAGCTTTCTTT. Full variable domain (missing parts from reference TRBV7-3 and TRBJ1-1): GAGVSQTPSNKVTEKGKYVELRCDPISGHTALYWYRQSLGQGPEFLIYFQGTGAADDSGLPNDRFFAVRPEGSVSTLKIQRTERGDSAVYLCASSLSWTGDTEAFFGQGTRLTVV.

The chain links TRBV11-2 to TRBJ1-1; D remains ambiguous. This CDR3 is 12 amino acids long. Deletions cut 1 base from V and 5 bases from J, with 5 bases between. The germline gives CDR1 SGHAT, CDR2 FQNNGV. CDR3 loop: CASSLAGTEAFF. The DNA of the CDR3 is TGTGCCAGCAGCTTAGCGGGAACTGAAGCTTTCTTT.